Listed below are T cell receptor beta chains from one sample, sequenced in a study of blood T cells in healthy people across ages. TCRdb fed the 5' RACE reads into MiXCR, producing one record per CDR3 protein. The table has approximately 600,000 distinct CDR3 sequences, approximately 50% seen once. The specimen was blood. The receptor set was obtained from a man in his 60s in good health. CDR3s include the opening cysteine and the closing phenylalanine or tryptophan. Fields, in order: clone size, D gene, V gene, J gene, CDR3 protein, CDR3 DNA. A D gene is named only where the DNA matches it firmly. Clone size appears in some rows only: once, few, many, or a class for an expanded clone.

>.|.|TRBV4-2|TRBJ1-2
CASSQDRGGLYGYTF
TGTGCCAGCAGCCAAGATCGTGGGGGGCTTTACGGCTACACCTTC
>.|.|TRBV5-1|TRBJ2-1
CASSLAPAAATSETQFF
TGCGCCAGCAGCTTGGCCCCAGCAGCAGCCACCTCAGAGACCCAGTTCTTC
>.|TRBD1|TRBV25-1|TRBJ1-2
CASRGTGLRYGYTF
TGTGCCAGCAGGGGGACAGGCCTTCGCTATGGCTACACCTTC
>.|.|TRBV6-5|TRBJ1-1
CASSYPKGFRTEAFF
TGTGCCAGCAGTTACCCGAAAGGGTTTAGGACTGAAGCTTTCTTT
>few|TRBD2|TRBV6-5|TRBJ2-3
CASSYSTGGPDTQYF
TGTGCCAGCAGTTACTCGACGGGGGGGCCAGATACGCAGTATTTT
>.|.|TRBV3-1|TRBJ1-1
CASSQSPPSEAFF
TGTGCCAGCAGCCAAAGCCCCCCTTCTGAAGCTTTCTTT
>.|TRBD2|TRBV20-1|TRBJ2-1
CSASRLAGPYNEQFF
TGCAGTGCTAGCAGACTAGCGGGGCCCTACAATGAGCAGTTCTTC
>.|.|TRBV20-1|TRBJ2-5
CSASAGAEIGETQYF
TGCAGTGCCAGCGCCGGGGCAGAGATAGGGGAGACCCAGTACTTC
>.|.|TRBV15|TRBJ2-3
CATSRGADTQYF
TGTGCCACCAGCAGAGGGGCAGATACGCAGTATTTT
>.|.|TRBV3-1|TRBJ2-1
CASSQGPATYNEQFF
TGTGCCAGCAGCCAAGGCCCCGCGACCTACAATGAGCAGTTCTTC
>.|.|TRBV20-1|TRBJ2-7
CSARAPISYEQYF
TGCAGTGCTAGAGCCCCTATTAGTTACGAGCAGTACTTC
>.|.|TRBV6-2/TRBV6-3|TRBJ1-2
CASRYSDLRSTYGYTF
TGTGCCAGCAGATACTCGGACCTGAGGAGCACCTATGGCTACACCTTC
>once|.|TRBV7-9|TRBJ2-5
CASSFSGAETQYF
TGTGCCAGCAGCTTTTCGGGGGCGGAGACCCAGTACTTC
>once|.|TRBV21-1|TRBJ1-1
CASSRTGRANTEAFF
TGTGCCAGCAGCAGAACGGGCAGAGCCAACACTGAAGCTTTCTTT
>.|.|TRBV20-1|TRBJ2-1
CSARDTPGPLFF
TGCAGTGCTAGAGATACCCCAGGGCCCCTGTTCTTC
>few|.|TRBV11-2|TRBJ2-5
CASSQTTPGIQETQYF
TGTGCCAGCAGCCAGACCACTCCCGGGATCCAAGAGACCCAGTACTTC
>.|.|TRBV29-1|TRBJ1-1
CSVSRGAGNTEAFF
TGCAGCGTTTCGCGGGGGGCTGGAAACACTGAAGCTTTCTTT
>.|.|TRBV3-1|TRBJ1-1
CASSHRDSSEAFF
TGTGCCAGCAGCCACAGGGATAGTAGTGAAGCTTTCTTT
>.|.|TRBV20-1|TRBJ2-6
CSAGFDSGANVLTF
TGCAGTGCAGGGTTCGACTCTGGGGCCAACGTCCTGACTTTC
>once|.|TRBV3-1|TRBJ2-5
CASSQGPGFQEAQYF
TGTGCCAGCAGCCAAGGTCCAGGATTTCAAGAGGCCCAGTACTTC
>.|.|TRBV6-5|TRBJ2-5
CASSSGEGRVLETQYF
TGTGCCAGCAGTTCCGGCGAGGGGCGGGTTTTAGAGACCCAGTACTTC
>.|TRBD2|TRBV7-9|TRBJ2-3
CASSFTTGLAGGRRTDTQYF
TGTGCCAGCAGCTTCACGACCGGACTAGCGGGGGGCCGCCGCACAGATACGCAGTATTTT
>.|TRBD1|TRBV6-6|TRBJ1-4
CASSPRQGGWEKLFF
TGTGCCAGCAGCCCCCGACAGGGGGGGTGGGAAAAACTGTTTTTT
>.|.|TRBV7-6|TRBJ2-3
CASSIGTSTDTQYF
TGTGCCAGCAGCATCGGGACCTCAACAGATACGCAGTATTTT
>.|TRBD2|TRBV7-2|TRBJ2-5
CASSSPRTKTSGEYQETQYF
TGTGCCAGCAGCTCCCCACGTACCAAAACTAGCGGGGAGTACCAAGAGACCCAGTACTTC
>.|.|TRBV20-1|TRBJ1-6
CSARELDGHNSPLHF
TGCAGTGCTAGAGAATTGGACGGCCACAATTCACCCCTCCACTTT
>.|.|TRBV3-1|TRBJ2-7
CASSRDGIYEQYF
TGTGCCAGCTCCCGGGACGGGATTTACGAGCAGTACTTC
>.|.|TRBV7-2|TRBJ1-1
CASSLMTEAFF
TGTGCCAGCAGCTTAATGACTGAAGCTTTCTTT
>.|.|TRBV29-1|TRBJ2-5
CSVVGVETQYF
TGCAGCGTAGTGGGCGTCGAGACCCAGTACTTC
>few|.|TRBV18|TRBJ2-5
CASSPSRAQETQYF
TGTGCCAGCTCACCTTCTCGAGCCCAAGAGACCCAGTACTTC
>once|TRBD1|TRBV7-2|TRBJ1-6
CASSLVLTGKTPLHF
TGTGCCAGCAGCTTAGTTTTGACAGGGAAGACACCCCTCCACTTT
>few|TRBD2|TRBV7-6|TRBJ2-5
CASSFTREAGQETQYF
TGTGCCAGCAGCTTCACGCGGGAGGCGGGCCAAGAGACCCAGTACTTC
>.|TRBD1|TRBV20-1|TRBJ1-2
CSARSTGTGTNGYTF
TGCAGTGCTAGATCTACCGGGACAGGGACCAACGGCTACACCTTC
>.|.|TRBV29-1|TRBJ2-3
CSVANLGTQYF
TGCAGCGTAGCGAACCTGGGTACGCAGTATTTT
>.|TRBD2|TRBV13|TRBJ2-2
CASSPPVAGPPNTGELFF
TGTGCCAGCAGCCCCCCCGTAGCGGGACCGCCGAACACCGGGGAGCTGTTTTTT
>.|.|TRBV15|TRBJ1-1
CATSSSASFVKGAEAFF
TGTGCCACCAGCAGCTCTGCGTCTTTCGTTAAGGGTGCTGAAGCTTTCTTT
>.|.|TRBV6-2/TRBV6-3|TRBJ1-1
CAGSYSPGVRTEAFF
TGTGCCGGCAGTTACTCTCCAGGGGTGAGGACTGAAGCTTTCTTT
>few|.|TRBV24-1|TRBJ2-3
CATSDPRGGASTDTQYF
TGTGCCACCAGTGACCCCCGGGGAGGCGCTAGCACAGATACGCAGTATTTT
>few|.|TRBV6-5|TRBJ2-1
CASSRIMVGGEQFF
TGTGCCAGCAGCAGGATAATGGTGGGGGGTGAGCAGTTCTTC
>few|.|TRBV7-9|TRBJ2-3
CASSLDRVADTQYF
TGTGCCAGCAGCTTAGATAGGGTCGCAGATACGCAGTATTTT
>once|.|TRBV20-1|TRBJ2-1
CSASRPGLEFF
TGCAGTGCTAGCAGGCCAGGTCTCGAGTTCTTC
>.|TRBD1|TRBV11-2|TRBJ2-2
CASRETGTGELFF
TGTGCCAGCAGGGAGACAGGGACCGGGGAGCTGTTTTTT
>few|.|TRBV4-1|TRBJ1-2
CASSPAGVYGYTF
TGCGCCAGCAGCCCCGCCGGGGTCTATGGCTACACCTTC
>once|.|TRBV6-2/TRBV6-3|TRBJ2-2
CASSYSSGYTGELFF
TGTGCCAGCAGTTATTCTTCGGGTTACACCGGGGAGCTGTTTTTT
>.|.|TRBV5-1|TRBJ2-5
CASSSGQPPGTQYF
TGCGCCAGCAGCTCCGGACAGCCCCCTGGGACCCAGTACTTC
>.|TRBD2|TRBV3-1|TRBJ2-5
CASSPRTTSGGTETQYF
TGTGCCAGCAGCCCCCGAACGACTAGCGGGGGGACGGAGACCCAGTACTTC
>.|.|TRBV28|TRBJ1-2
CASSLITTDFNYGYTF
TGTGCCAGCAGTTTAATCACAACAGATTTTAACTATGGCTACACCTTC
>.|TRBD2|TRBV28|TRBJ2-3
CASSLGSRTSGGDTQYF
TGTGCCAGCAGTTTGGGATCCCGGACTAGCGGGGGGGATACGCAGTATTTT
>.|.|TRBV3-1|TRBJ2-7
CASSQGWGPPYEQYF
TGTGCCAGCAGCCAAGGTTGGGGGCCGCCCTACGAGCAGTACTTC
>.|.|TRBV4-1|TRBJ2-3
CASSPFRPGEAGTDAQYF
TGCGCCAGCAGCCCATTCCGCCCGGGGGAGGCTGGCACAGATGCGCAGTATTTT
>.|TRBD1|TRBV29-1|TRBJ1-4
CSVGRAGGNEKLFF
TGCAGCGTTGGACGGGCAGGGGGGAATGAAAAACTGTTTTTT
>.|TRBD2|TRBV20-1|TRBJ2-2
CSAMTSGGARTGELFF
TGCAGTGCTATGACTAGCGGGGGGGCGCGTACCGGGGAGCTGTTTTTT
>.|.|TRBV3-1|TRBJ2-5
CASSLGIFQETQYF
TGTGCCAGCAGCCTCGGAATATTCCAAGAGACCCAGTACTTC
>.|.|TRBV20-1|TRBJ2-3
CSASSRTDTQYF
TGCAGTGCTTCTTCTAGGACAGATACGCAGTATTTT
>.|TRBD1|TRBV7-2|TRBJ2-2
CASSLVRGRDTGELFF
TGTGCCAGCAGCTTAGTGAGGGGGCGGGACACCGGGGAGCTGTTTTTT